Listed below are T cell receptor beta chains from one sample, sequenced in a study of T cell repertoires in cytomegalovirus infection. Each CDR3 protein gets one entry after TCRdb re-called the reads with MiXCR. Of nearly 650,000 distinct CDR3 sequences in the sample, around 24% were seen once. The specimen was CD8+ T cells from PBMCs. Receptors originate from a human donor in good health (CMV status not recorded). Some clones in this sample may be carry-over from other donors' samples. The CDR3 runs from the conserved cysteine through the conserved F or W. The D gene is left open where the match is weak. Clone size is not always given. Where it is, it says once, few, many or a class for expanded clones.

>TRBV7-9|TRBJ1-4|.|.
CASSGDEKLFF
TGTGCCAGCAGCGGGGATGAAAAACTGTTTTTT
>TRBV28|TRBJ2-2|TRBD1|many
CASSLNRDRGTGELFF
TGTGCCAGCAGTTTAAACCGGGACAGGGGGACCGGGGAGCTGTTTTTT
>TRBV28|TRBJ2-3|.|many
CASSESASTDTQYF
TGTGCCAGCAGTGAGTCCGCTAGCACAGATACGCAGTATTTT
>TRBV6-6|TRBJ1-1|.|.
CASSRIQGVSTEAFF
TGTGCCAGCAGTCGAATACAGGGAGTCTCCACTGAAGCTTTCTTT
>TRBV6-4|TRBJ1-1|TRBD1|.
CASSESGGTEAFF
TGTGCCAGCAGTGAATCAGGGGGCACTGAAGCTTTCTTT
>TRBV20-1|TRBJ1-1|.|few
CSASPVNTEAFF
TGCAGTGCTAGCCCAGTGAACACTGAAGCTTTCTTT
>TRBV5-1|TRBJ1-2|.|.
CASNPDGGRIYGYTF
TGCGCCAGCAACCCCGACGGGGGGCGCATCTATGGCTACACCTTC
>TRBV7-9|TRBJ2-2|.|few
CASSRTITGELFF
TGTGCCAGCAGCCGTACGATTACCGGGGAGCTGTTTTTT
>TRBV7-2|TRBJ2-2|.|many
CASSSWGDRNTGELFF
TGTGCCAGCAGCTCCTGGGGGGACAGGAACACCGGGGAGCTGTTTTTT
>TRBV6-2/TRBV6-3|TRBJ2-7|.|.
CASSYEREQYF
TGTGCCAGCAGTTACGAGCGGGAGCAGTACTTC
>TRBV7-9|TRBJ2-5|.|.
CASSLTGTTQETQYF
TGTGCCAGCAGCTTAACCGGGACAACCCAAGAGACCCAGTACTTC
>TRBV27|TRBJ1-1|.|.
CASSFFGGNTEAFF
TGTGCCAGCAGTTTTTTTGGCGGGAACACTGAAGCTTTCTTT
>TRBV28|TRBJ2-2|.|.
CASNPNIGELFF
TGTGCCAGCAATCCGAACATCGGGGAGCTGTTTTTT
>TRBV11-2|TRBJ1-1|.|.
CASSTAGRSAFF
TGTGCCAGCAGCACCGCAGGGCGCTCAGCTTTCTTT
>TRBV7-2|TRBJ2-2|TRBD2|many
CASSPSAGVLTGELFF
TGTGCCAGCAGCCCGTCAGCGGGGGTGCTAACCGGGGAGCTGTTTTTT
>TRBV5-1|TRBJ1-5|TRBD1|.
CASSLGTGADQPQHF
TGCGCCAGCAGCTTGGGGACAGGGGCGGATCAGCCCCAGCATTTT
>TRBV11-2|TRBJ2-3|.|many
CASSLEKGLDTDTQYF
TGTGCCAGCAGCTTAGAAAAGGGACTGGATACAGATACGCAGTATTTT
>TRBV24-1|TRBJ1-5|.|few
CATIDHLDFAHF
TGTGCCACCATTGACCACTTAGACTTTGCGCATTTT